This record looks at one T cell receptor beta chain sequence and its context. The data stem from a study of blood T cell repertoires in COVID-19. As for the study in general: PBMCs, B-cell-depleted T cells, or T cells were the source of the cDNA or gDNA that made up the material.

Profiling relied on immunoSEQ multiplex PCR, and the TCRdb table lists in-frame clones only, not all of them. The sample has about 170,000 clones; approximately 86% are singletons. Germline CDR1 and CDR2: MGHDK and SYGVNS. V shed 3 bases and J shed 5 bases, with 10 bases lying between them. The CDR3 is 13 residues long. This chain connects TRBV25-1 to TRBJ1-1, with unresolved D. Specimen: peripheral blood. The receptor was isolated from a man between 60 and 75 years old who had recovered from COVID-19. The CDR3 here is CASSDRVRTEAFF. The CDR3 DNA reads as TGTGCCAGCAGTGATCGGGTAAGAACTGAAGCTTTCTTT.